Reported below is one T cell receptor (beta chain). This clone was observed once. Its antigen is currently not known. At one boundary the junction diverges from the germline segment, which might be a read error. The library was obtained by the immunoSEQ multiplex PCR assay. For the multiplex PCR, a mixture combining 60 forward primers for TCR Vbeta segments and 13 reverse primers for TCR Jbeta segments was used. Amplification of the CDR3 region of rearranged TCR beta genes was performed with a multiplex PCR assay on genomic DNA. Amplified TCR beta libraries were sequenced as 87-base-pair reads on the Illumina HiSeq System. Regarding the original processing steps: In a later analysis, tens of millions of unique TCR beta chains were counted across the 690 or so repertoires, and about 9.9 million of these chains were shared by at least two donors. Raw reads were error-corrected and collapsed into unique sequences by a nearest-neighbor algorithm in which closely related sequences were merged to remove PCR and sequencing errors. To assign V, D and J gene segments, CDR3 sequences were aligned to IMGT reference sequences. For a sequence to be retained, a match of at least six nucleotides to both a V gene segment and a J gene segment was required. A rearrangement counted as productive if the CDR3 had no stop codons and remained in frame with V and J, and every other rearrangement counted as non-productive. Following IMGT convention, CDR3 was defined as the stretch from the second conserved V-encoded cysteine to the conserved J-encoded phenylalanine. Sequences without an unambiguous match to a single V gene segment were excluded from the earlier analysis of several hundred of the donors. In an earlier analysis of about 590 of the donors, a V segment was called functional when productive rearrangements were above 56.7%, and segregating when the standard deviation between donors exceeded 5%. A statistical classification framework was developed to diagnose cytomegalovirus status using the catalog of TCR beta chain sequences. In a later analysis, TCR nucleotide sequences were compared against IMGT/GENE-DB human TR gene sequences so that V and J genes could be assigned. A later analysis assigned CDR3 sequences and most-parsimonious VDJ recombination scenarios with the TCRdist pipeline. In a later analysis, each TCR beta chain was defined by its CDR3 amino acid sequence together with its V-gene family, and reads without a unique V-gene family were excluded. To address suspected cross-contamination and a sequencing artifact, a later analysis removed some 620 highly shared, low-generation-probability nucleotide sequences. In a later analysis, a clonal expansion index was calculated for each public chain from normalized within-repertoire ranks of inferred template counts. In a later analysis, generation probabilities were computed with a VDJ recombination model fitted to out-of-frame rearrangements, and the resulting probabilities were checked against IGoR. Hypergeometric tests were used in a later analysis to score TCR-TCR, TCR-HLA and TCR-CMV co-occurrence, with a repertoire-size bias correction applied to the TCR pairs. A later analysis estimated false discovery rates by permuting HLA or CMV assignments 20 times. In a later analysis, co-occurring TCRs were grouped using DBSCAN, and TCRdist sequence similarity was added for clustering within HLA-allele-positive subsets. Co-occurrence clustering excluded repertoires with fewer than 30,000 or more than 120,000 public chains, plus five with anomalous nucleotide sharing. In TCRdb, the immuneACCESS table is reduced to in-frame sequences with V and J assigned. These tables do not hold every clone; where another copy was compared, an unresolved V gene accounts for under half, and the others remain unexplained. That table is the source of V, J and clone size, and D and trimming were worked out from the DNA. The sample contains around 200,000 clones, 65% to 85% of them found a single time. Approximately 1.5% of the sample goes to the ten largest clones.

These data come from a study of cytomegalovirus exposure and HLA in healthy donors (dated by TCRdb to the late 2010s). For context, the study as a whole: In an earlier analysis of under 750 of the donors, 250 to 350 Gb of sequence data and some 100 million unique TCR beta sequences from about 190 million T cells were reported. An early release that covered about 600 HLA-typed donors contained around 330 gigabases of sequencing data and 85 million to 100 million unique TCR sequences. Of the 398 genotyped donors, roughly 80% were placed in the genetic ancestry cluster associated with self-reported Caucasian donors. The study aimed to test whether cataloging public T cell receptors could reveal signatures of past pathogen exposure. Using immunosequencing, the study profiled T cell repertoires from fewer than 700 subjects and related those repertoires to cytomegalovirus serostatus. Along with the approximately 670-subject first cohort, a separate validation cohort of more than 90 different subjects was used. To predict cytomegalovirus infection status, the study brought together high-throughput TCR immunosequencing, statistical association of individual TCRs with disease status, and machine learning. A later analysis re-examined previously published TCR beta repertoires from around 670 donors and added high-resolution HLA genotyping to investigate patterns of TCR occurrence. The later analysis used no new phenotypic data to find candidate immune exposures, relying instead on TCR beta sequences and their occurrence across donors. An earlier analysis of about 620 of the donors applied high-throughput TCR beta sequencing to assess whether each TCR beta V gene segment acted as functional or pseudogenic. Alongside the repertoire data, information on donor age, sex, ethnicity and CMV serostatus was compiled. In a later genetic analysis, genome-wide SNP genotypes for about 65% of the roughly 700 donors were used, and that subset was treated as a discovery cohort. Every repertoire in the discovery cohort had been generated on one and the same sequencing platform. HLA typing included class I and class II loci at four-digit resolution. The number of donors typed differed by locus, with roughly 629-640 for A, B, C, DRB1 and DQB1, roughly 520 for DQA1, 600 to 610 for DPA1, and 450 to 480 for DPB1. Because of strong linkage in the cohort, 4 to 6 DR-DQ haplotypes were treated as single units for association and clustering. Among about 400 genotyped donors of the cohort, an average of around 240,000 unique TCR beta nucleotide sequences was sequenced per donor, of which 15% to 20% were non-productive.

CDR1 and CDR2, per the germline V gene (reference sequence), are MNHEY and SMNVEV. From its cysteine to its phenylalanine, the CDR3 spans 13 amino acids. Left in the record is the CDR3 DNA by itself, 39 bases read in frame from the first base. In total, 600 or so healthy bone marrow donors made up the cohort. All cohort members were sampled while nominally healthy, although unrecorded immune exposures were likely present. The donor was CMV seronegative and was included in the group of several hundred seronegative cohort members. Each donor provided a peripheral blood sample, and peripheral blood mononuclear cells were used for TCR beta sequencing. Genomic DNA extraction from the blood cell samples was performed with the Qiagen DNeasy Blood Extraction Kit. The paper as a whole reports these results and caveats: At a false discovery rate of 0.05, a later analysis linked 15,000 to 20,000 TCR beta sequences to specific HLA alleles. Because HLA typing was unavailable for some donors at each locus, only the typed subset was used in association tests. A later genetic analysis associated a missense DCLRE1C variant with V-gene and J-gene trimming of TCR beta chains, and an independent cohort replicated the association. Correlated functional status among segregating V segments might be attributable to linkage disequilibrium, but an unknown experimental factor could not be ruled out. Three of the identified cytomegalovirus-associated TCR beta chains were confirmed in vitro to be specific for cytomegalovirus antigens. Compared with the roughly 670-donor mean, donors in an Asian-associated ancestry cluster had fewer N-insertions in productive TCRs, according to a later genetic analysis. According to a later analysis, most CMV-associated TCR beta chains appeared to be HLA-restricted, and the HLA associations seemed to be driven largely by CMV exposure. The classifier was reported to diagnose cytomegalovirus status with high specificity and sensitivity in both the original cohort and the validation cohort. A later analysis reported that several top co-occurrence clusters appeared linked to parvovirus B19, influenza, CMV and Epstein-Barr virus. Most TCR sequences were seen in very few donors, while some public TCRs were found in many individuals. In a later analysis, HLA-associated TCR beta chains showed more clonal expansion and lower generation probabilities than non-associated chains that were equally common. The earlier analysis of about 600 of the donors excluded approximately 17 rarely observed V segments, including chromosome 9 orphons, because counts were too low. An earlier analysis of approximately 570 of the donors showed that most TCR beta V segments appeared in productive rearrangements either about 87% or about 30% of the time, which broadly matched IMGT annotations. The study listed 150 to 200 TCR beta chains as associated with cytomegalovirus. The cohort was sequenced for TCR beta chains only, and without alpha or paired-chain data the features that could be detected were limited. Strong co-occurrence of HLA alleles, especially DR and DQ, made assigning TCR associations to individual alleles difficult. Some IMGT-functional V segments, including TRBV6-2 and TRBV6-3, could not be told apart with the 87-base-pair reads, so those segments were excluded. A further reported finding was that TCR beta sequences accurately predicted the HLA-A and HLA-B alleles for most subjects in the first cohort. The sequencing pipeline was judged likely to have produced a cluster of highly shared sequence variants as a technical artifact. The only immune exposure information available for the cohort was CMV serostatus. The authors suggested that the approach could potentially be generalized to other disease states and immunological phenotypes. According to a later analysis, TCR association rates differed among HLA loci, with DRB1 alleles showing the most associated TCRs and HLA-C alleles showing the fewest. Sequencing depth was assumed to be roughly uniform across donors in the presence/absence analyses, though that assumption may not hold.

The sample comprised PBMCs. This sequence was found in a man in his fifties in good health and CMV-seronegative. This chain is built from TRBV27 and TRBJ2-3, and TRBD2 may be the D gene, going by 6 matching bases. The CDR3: CASRLLAKDAQYF. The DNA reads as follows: TGTGCCAGCAGGTTACTAGCTAAAGATGCGCAGTATTTT.